The 25 T cell receptor beta chains below come from one sample, sequenced in a study of T cells in women clearing cervical HPV infection. Sequenced by immunoSEQ multiplex PCR; TCRdb stores in-frame clones only, minus some. Its table lists about 34,000 clones. Sample: blood buffy coat. Every receptor here comes from a woman between 18 and 75 years old with a cervical HPV16 infection that either progressed to CIN3+ or cleared (not recorded which).

On this clone itself: The read gets to within 3 residues of the CDR3 end, and the germline J gene fills in the rest. The genes are TRBV6-1 and TRBJ2-1; possible D gene TRBD1, 6 bases. This CDR3 contains 15 residues. Trimming pared 2 bases from V and 6 bases from J, leaving 14 bases between. The germline gives CDR1 MNHNS, CDR2 SASEGT. CDR3 DNA (partial): TGTGCCAGCAGTGAACAACAGGGCAGATTCAATGAG. This codes for CASSEQQGRFNE. The whole CDR3 protein reads CASSEQQGRFNEQFF.

A note on this clone: The CDR3 end is not reached by the read, which stops 3 residues before it; the germline J gene fills it in. The chain combines TRBV19 with TRBJ1-2; the D is unclear. The germline V gene has CDR1 LNHDA and CDR2 SQIVND (reference sequence). Trimming pared 5 bases from V and 7 bases from J, leaving 8 bases between. This CDR3 contains 11 residues. CDR3 DNA, as far as it was read: TGTGCCAGTAGTCCAGGTCGTGGC. It specifies CASSPGRG. The whole CDR3 sequence reads CASSPGRGYTF.

Remarks on this clone: The read ends 3 residues before the CDR3 terminus; that terminus is restored from the germline J gene. The chain has TRBV6-2 or TRBV6-3 and TRBJ2-7; the match to TRBD1 covers 7 bases. Per the germline V gene, CDR1 is MNHEY and CDR2 is SVGEGT. V was clipped by 5 bases and J by 0 bases; unmatched bases: 7. CDR3 length equals 15 residues. Partial CDR3 DNA: TGTGCCAGCAGTGACCCCGGGACAGTCTCCTACGAG. Its translation: CASSDPGTVSYE. The CDR3 in its entirety is CASSDPGTVSYEQYF.

Concerning this clone: The CDR3 is cut off 3 residues early in the read; its end comes from the germline J gene. V usage is TRBV7-9 and J usage is TRBJ2-5, with D possibly matching TRBD2 (6 bases). The V gene lost 5 bases and the J gene lost 5 bases, with 15 bases spanning the gap. Germline CDR1 SEHNR, CDR2 FQNEAQ (reference sequence). There are 14 residues in the CDR3. The chain's CDR3 is CASSTGLSGETQYF. Incomplete CDR3 DNA: TGTGCCAGCAGCACGGGACTGTCAGGGGAGACC.

About this clone: The read terminates 3 residues ahead of where the CDR3 ends, so the germline J gene completes it. The rearrangement links TRBV6-2 or TRBV6-3 to TRBJ2-3, with D possibly being TRBD1 (6 bases). V lost 6 bases and J lost 3, with 22 bases in between. The CDR3 extends over 17 amino acids. Germline CDR1 MNHEY, CDR2 SVGEGT. The CDR3 reads CASSSRGTLFGTDTQYF. Partial CDR3 DNA: TGTGCCAGCAGCTCTAGGGGGACACTCTTTGGGACAGATACG.

Regarding this clone: The CDR3 is cut off 3 residues early in the read; its end comes from the germline J gene. The chain uses TRBV5-4 and TRBJ1-5, with D possibly matching TRBD1 (6 bases). This CDR3 region has 15 residues. The germline gives CDR1 SGHNT, CDR2 YYREEE (reference sequence). Trimming stripped 3 bases from V and 2 bases from J, with 12 bases between. The CDR3: CASSSDTGRNQPQHF. The sequenced CDR3 bases are TGTGCCAGCAGCTCCGATACAGGGCGCAATCAGCCC.

Regarding this clone: Read data end 3 residues before the CDR3 end; the end is taken from the germline J gene. The rearrangement links TRBV7-2 to TRBJ2-3; TRBD1 might be the D (6 bases). The V end lost 7 bases, the J end lost 2 bases, and 13 bases lay between the germline ends. Germline assignment: CDR1 SGHTA and CDR2 FQGNSA. The CDR3 has 14 residues. This chain's CDR3 is CASTPTGFTDTQYF. Incomplete CDR3 DNA: TGTGCCAGCACTCCCACAGGGTTCACAGATACG.

In regard to this clone: The observed sequence ends 3 residues before the CDR3 terminus, with the missing tail filled in from the germline J gene. This chain links TRBV19 with TRBJ1-2; 7 bases agree with TRBD1. The CDR3 contains 15 residues. CDR1 and CDR2 from the germline V gene are LNHDA and SQIVND (reference sequence). J was trimmed by 4 bases and V by 6 bases; bases with no gene match: 11. Incomplete CDR3 DNA: TGTGCCAGTAGCCCGGAGCCGGGACAGCGCTATGGC. It encodes CASSPEPGQRYG. The whole CDR3 protein reads CASSPEPGQRYGYTF.

On this clone itself: The read stops 3 residues short of the end of the CDR3; the missing end is completed from the germline J gene. The chain is built from TRBV11-2 and TRBJ2-5; TRBD2 is a possible D gene (5 bases). Germline V CDR1 and CDR2: SGHAT, FQNNGV. Trimming took off 5 bases at V and 6 bases at J, with 13 bases between the two ends. This CDR3 is 13 amino acids long. The CDR3 sequence: CASSPGEIKTQYF. Incomplete CDR3 DNA: TGTGCCAGCAGCCCCGGGGAAATCAAGACC.

As concerns this clone: Sequencing ends 3 residues short of the CDR3 end; the germline J gene provides the rest. The rearrangement uses TRBV2 and TRBJ1-1, with no clear D. The germline V gene encodes CDR1 SNHLY and CDR2 FYNNEI. This CDR3 contains 13 residues. V was cut by 5 bases and J by 1 base, with 8 bases left in between. The part of the CDR3 DNA that was read is TGTGCCAGCAGTCCGGGGTCGAACACTGAA. It is translated as CASSPGSNTE. The CDR3 reads in full as CASSPGSNTEAFF.

As concerns this clone: The read ends 3 residues shy of where the CDR3 ends; the end is completed using the germline J gene. The genes are TRBV7-3 and TRBJ2-2; 7 bases are shared with TRBD1. Germline trimming cut 5 bases from V and 1 base from J; bases unmatched to any gene: 7. The germline gives CDR1 SGHTA, CDR2 FQGTGA. This CDR3 has 16 residues. Incomplete CDR3 DNA: TGTGCCAGCAGCCCCGACAGGGTCGGGAACACCGGGGAG. Translating it yields CASSPDRVGNTGE. The full CDR3 sequence reads CASSPDRVGNTGELFF.

Of note for this clone: The read gets to within 3 residues of the CDR3 end, and the germline J gene fills in the rest. V usage is TRBV6-2 or TRBV6-3 and J usage is TRBJ2-1; 8 positions match TRBD2. The CDR3 consists of 15 residues. Germline V CDR1 and CDR2: MNHEY, SVGEGT. V shed 6 bases, J shed 0 bases, and the junction held 4 bases outside the gene matches. The CDR3 protein is CASSSSGSSYNEQFF. CDR3 bases read: TGTGCCAGCAGCTCCAGCGGGAGCTCCTACAATGAG.

Comment on this clone: The CDR3 end falls 3 residues outside the read, so it is completed with the germline J gene. The chain carries TRBV7-9 and TRBJ1-1; D is perhaps TRBD1 (6 bases). The CDR3 consists of 15 residues. CDR1 is SEHNR and CDR2 is FQNEAQ in the germline V gene (reference sequence). V was trimmed by 0 bases and J by 4 bases, leaving 12 bases between them. CDR3 sequence: CASSLAQGGATEAFF. Partial CDR3 DNA: TGTGCCAGCAGCTTAGCGCAAGGGGGAGCCACTGAA.

With regard to this clone: Read sequence stops 3 residues before the CDR3 end, and the germline J gene provides the missing end. The chain links TRBV18 to TRBJ2-7; 12 nucleotides line up with TRBD2. CDR3 length equals 13 residues. Germline trimming cut 5 bases from V and 6 bases from J; bases unmatched to any gene: 2. Germline V gives CDR1 KGHSH, CDR2 LQKENI. The CDR3 reads CASSTGLAGEQYF. The covered CDR3 bases are TGTGCCAGCTCAACGGGACTAGCGGGCGAG.

Turning to this clone: The read comes to an end 3 residues before the CDR3 does, leaving the germline J gene to fill in the end. This chain links TRBV29-1 with TRBJ2-1; 7 bases align to TRBD2. The CDR3 runs 14 residues. V dropped 4 bases and J dropped 7; count of bases not matched to a gene: 10. Germline-derived CDR1 and CDR2 are SQVTM and ANQGSEA. CDR3 DNA, as far as it was read: TGCAGCGTTGCAAGGACTAGGGGTTGGAATGAG. This sequence encodes CSVARTRGWNE. The entire CDR3 protein reads CSVARTRGWNEQFF.

Remarks on this clone: The sequence runs out 3 residues before the end of the CDR3; the remainder is reconstructed from the germline J gene. The gene calls are TRBV7-9 and TRBJ1-5, with 7 bases aligning to TRBD1. Germline V lookup: CDR1 SEHNR, CDR2 FQNEAQ (reference sequence). The CDR3 is 14 residues long. V gave up 4 bases and J gave up 4 bases; unmatched junction bases: 4. The sequenced CDR3 bases are TGTGCCAGCAGCTCCGACAGGGAAAATCAGCCC. It yields the protein CASSSDRENQP. In full, the CDR3 is CASSSDRENQPQHF.

The CDR3 DNA, read in part, is TGTGCCAGCTCAGAACAGGGCTCCTACAATGAG. Translating it yields CASSEQGSYNE. The whole CDR3 region reads CASSEQGSYNEQFF. The V gene is TRBV18, the J gene TRBJ2-1; the D gene is possibly TRBD1 (6 bases). Read data end 3 residues before the CDR3 end; the end is taken from the germline J gene. V was pared by 5 bases and J by 0 bases, with 8 bases between. The CDR3 totals 14 residues. The germline CDR1 and CDR2 sequences are KGHSH and LQKENI.

About this clone itself: The CDR3 goes on 3 residues after the read ends, and that part is filled in from the germline J gene. The J gene is TRBJ2-2, the V gene TRBV7-3, with TRBD2 matching over 8 bases. The V gene end was trimmed by 1 base and the J gene end by 1 base; junction bases not matched to a gene: 5. CDR3 length: 17 residues. Germline lookup yields CDR1 SGHTA and CDR2 FQGTGA. Here the CDR3 reads CASSLSPTSVNTGELFF. CDR3 DNA, as far as it was read: TGTGCCAGCAGCTTAAGCCCGACTAGCGTGAACACCGGGGAG.

A word on this clone: The CDR3 extends 3 residues past the end of the read, so its final part is completed from the germline J gene. The gene calls are TRBV30 and TRBJ1-1; D is possibly TRBD1 (5 bases). The CDR3 has 12 residues. From germline, CDR1 is GTSNPN and CDR2 SVGIG (reference sequence). V shed 2 bases and J shed 6 bases, with 10 bases lying between them. The CDR3 reads CAWSPGGSEAFF. The part of the CDR3 DNA that was read is TGTGCCTGGAGTCCCGGGGGATCTGAA.

Comment on this clone: The DNA ends 3 residues before the CDR3 does, and the rest of the CDR3 is filled in from the germline J gene. The J gene is TRBJ2-4, the V gene TRBV7-2, with TRBD1 matching 8 bases. Germline CDR1 SGHTA, CDR2 FQGNSA. This CDR3 has 15 amino acids. CDR3: CASSPTRGLGYGQYF. The CDR3 bases that were read are TGTGCCAGCAGCCCAACCAGGGGGCTTGGCTATGGT. Full variable domain (rest looked up from reference TRBV7-2 and TRBJ2-4): GAGVSQSPSNKVTEKGKDVELRCDPISGHTALYWYRQSLGQGLEFLIYFQGNSAPDKSGLPSDRFSAERTGGSVSTLTIQRTQQEDSAVYLCASSPTRGLGYGQYFGAGTRLSVL.

In regard to this clone: The read terminates 3 residues ahead of where the CDR3 ends, so the germline J gene completes it. This chain joins TRBV6-2 or TRBV6-3 and TRBJ1-4; TRBD1 is a possible D gene (6 bases). Per germline, CDR1 MNHEY and CDR2 SVGEGT. The CDR3 has 13 amino acids. CDR3 bases read: TGTGCCAGCAGCCCTGAGGGGGTATTGAAA. Its protein is CASSPEGVLK. The whole CDR3 protein reads CASSPEGVLKLFF.

Worth noting for this clone: The read falls 3 residues short of the CDR3 end, and the missing part is taken from the germline J gene. This chain connects TRBV6-2 or TRBV6-3 to TRBJ2-2; TRBD2 matches at 7 bases. The CDR3 loop spans 14 amino acids. With V trimmed by 5 bases and J by 1 base, 1 base remained unmatched. In germline, CDR1 is MNHEY, CDR2 SVGEGT. The CDR3 protein is CASSPSGNTGELFF. Incomplete CDR3 DNA: TGTGCCAGCAGTCCTAGCGGGAACACCGGGGAG.

A word on this clone: The read stops 3 residues short of the end of the CDR3; the missing end is completed from the germline J gene. The chain couples TRBV5-1 to TRBJ2-3, with D hard to call. Per germline, CDR1 SGHRS and CDR2 YFSETQ. This CDR3 contains 15 residues. CDR3 residues: CASSPQQPYQETQYF. The CDR3 DNA, read in part, is TGCGCCAGCAGCCCCCAACAGCCATACCAAGAGACG. The full variable domain, rest sourced from reference TRBV5-1 and TRBJ2-3, is KAGVTQTPRYLIKTRGQQVTLSCSPISGHRSVSWYQQTPGQGLQFLFEYFSETQRNKGNFPGRFSGRQFSNSRSEMNVSTLELGDSALYLCASSPQQPYQETQYFGPGTRLTVL.

About this clone itself: The read halts 3 residues ahead of the CDR3 end, with the missing end drawn from the germline J gene. The gene calls are TRBV20-1 and TRBJ2-2, with D perhaps matching TRBD1 (5 bases). The germline V gene encodes CDR1 DFQATT and CDR2 SNEGSKA (reference sequence). V lost 0 bases, J lost 5 bases, and 13 bases lay in between. This CDR3 is built from 15 residues. The CDR3 here is CSARDARTQTGELFF. CDR3 DNA, as far as it was read: TGCAGTGCTAGAGATGCCCGGACACAGACCGGGGAG.

As regards this clone: With the read ending 3 residues before the CDR3 end, the germline J gene is used to fill in that end. This chain joins TRBV5-1 and TRBJ2-1; maybe TRBD2 (5 bases). This CDR3 has 16 residues. Germline CDR1 reads SGHRS; CDR2 reads YFSETQ. The V end lost 7 bases, the J end lost 1 base, and 18 bases lay between the germline ends. CDR3 sequence reads: CASGPQYGGSYNEQFF. The CDR3 DNA, read in part, is TGCGCCAGCGGCCCCCAGTACGGCGGGTCCTACAATGAG.